These 20 T cell receptor beta chains were all obtained from the same sample, sequenced in a study of cytomegalovirus exposure and HLA in healthy donors (dated by TCRdb to 2016 to 2017). The receptor library was made with the immunoSEQ multiplex PCR assay. The table comes from immuneACCESS by way of TCRdb, which keeps in-frame sequences with V and J called. Part of the clones is missing from these tables; in studies checked, under half for an unresolved V gene and the rest for unknown reasons. Within this sample are 150,000 to 200,000 clones, with 85% of them counted one time only. The leading ten clones occupy roughly 15% of the sample. The sample consisted of PBMCs. The receptors stem from a man between 18 and 29 years old in good health and CMV-seropositive.

This clone was observed a few times. The chain recombines TRBV28 with TRBJ1-1, with D unresolved. The CDR3 runs to 13 residues. Trimming took off 5 bases at V and 2 bases at J, with 9 bases between the two ends. Germline V lookup: CDR1 MDHEN, CDR2 SYDVKM. CDR3 DNA sequence: TGTGCCAGCAGTCCGGGGATAAACACTGAAGCTTTCTTT. It codes for CASSPGINTEAFF.

The genes are TRBV6-1 and TRBJ1-5, with 10 bases identical to TRBD1. From germline, CDR1 is MNHNS and CDR2 SASEGT. V shed 4 bases and J 0 bases; nucleotides not matched to a gene: 3. The CDR3 totals 16 residues. CDR3 sequence reads: CASSGDRGGSNQPQHF. CDR3 nucleotide sequence: TGTGCCAGCAGTGGGGACAGGGGAGGTAGCAATCAGCCCCAGCATTTT.

V usage is TRBV7-9 and J usage is TRBJ2-7; 7 bases align to TRBD2. CDR1 and CDR2 (germline): SEHNR, FQNEAQ (reference sequence). With 4 bases clipped from V and 6 bases from J, the junction kept 12 bases outside the gene matches. The length of the CDR3 is 15 residues. The CDR3 loop reads CASSWGGSTRGEQYF. In DNA, the CDR3 is TGTGCCAGCAGCTGGGGGGGGTCCACTCGGGGCGAGCAGTACTTC.

The genes are TRBV28 and TRBJ2-7, with 8 bases lining up with TRBD1. The CDR3 has 15 amino acids. The germline V gene has CDR1 MDHEN and CDR2 SYDVKM. J was trimmed by 0 bases and V by 3 bases; bases with no gene match: 4. The DNA of the CDR3 is TGTGCCAGCAGTTTCCCGGACAGGGTCTCCTACGAGCAGTACTTC. This codes for CASSFPDRVSYEQYF.

CDR3 protein: CASSSYSTANTEAFF. The CDR3 DNA sequence: TGTGCCAGCAGTTCCTATTCTACAGCGAACACTGAAGCTTTCTTT. This chain joins TRBV27 and TRBJ1-1; D is unresolved. The ends were cut back, 4 bases at V and 1 base at J, with 13 bases in the middle. The CDR3 covers 15 residues. Looked up from germline, CDR1 is MNHEY and CDR2 is SMNVEV (reference sequence).

The rearrangement joins TRBV4-1 to TRBJ2-1; the match to TRBD2 covers 9 bases. This CDR3 spans 19 amino acids. Germline V gene lookup returns CDR1 MGHRA and CDR2 YSYEKL. V lost 2 bases and J lost 6; bases outside the gene matches: 17. The DNA of the CDR3 is TGCGCCAGCAGCCAACCCTCTCCCCTTAGCGGGAGTCGGCGCAATGAGCAGTTCTTC. As protein: CASSQPSPLSGSRRNEQFF.

The rearrangement joins TRBV5-6 to TRBJ1-3; D remains ambiguous. The V end was cut by 2 bases, the J end by 4 bases, with 4 bases between. From germline, CDR1 is SGHDT and CDR2 YYEEEE. This CDR3 contains 12 residues. The CDR3: CASSFPGNTIYF. The CDR3 DNA sequence: TGTGCCAGCAGCTTCCCAGGAAACACCATATATTTT. The full variable domain, its missing parts supplied by reference TRBV5-6 and TRBJ1-3, is DAGVTQSPTHLIKTRGQQVTLRCSPKSGHDTVSWYQQALGQGPQFIFQYYEEEERQRGNFPDRFSGHQFPNYSSELNVNALLLGDSALYLCASSFPGNTIYFGEGSWLTVV.

A remark on this clone: At one of its ends the junction is not consistent with the germline gene, which may arise from a read error. This chain connects TRBV6-1 to TRBJ2-4, with 12 bases aligning to TRBD2. Germline-derived CDR1 and CDR2 are MNHNS and SASEGT. This CDR3 has 15 amino acids. The CDR3 DNA sequence: TGTGCCAGCAGCCCAACGTCATTACTAGCGGGGGGTGGGAGCTTC. Protein product: CASSPTSLLAGGGSF.

This chain uses TRBV30 with TRBJ2-2; 12 positions match TRBD2. This CDR3 contains 17 residues. V was clipped by 0 bases and J by 6 bases; unmatched bases: 8. Germline CDR1 and CDR2: GTSNPN and SVGIG (reference sequence). The CDR3: CAWSVHMTSGSPGELFF. The CDR3 DNA follows: TGTGCCTGGAGTGTACATATGACTAGCGGGAGTCCCGGGGAGCTGTTTTTT.

The chain has TRBV6-5 and TRBJ1-2; no clear D. The CDR3 length is 14 residues. Germline V gene lookup returns CDR1 MNHEY and CDR2 SVGAGI. Trimming left V 6 bases short and J 4 bases short, with 15 bases between. CDR3 protein: CASRKHNSGYGYTF. The CDR3 DNA sequence: TGTGCCAGCAGGAAACACAACAGCGGCTATGGCTACACCTTC.

A few counts support this clone. The chain employs TRBV6-6 and TRBJ1-2; 8 bases fit TRBD1. Per the germline V gene, CDR1 is MNHNY and CDR2 is SVGAGI (reference sequence). The CDR3 runs to 12 residues. The V segment lost 8 bases and the J segment 4 bases; nucleotides outside the gene matches: 3. The CDR3 nucleotides read TGTGCCAGCGGGACAGGCATCTATGGCTACACCTTC. Translation: CASGTGIYGYTF.

This sequence joins TRBV5-1 and TRBJ2-5; 8 bases agree with TRBD2. The CDR3 runs 14 residues. Per germline, CDR1 SGHRS and CDR2 YFSETQ. Trimming took 0 bases from V and 5 from J; bases not matched to a gene: 3. CDR3 DNA sequence: TGCGCCAGCAGCTTGGGACTAGCGCGGGAGACCCAGTACTTC. Its translation: CASSLGLARETQYF.

The J gene is TRBJ1-1, the V gene TRBV5-1, with TRBD1 matching over 10 bases. The germline CDR1 and CDR2 sequences are SGHRS and YFSETQ. There are 17 residues in the CDR3. J gave up 0 bases and V 4 bases, and 9 bases lay outside the gene matches. CDR3 DNA sequence: TGCGCCAGCAGCCCCCAGGGACAGGGGCCCATGAACACTGAAGCTTTCTTT. It is translated as CASSPQGQGPMNTEAFF. The full variable domain, completed using reference TRBV5-1 and TRBJ1-1, is KAGVTQTPRYLIKTRGQQVTLSCSPISGHRSVSWYQQTPGQGLQFLFEYFSETQRNKGNFPGRFSGRQFSNSRSEMNVSTLELGDSALYLCASSPQGQGPMNTEAFFGQGTRLTVV.

The chain links TRBV9 to TRBJ1-2; D gene ambiguous. CDR1 SGDLS and CDR2 YYNGEE come from the germline V gene. CDR3 length: 17 residues. V dropped 4 bases and J dropped 2 bases, with 21 bases sitting between them. The CDR3 loop is CASSLAPTDGGNYGYTF. In DNA form, the CDR3 reads TGTGCCAGCAGCCTTGCACCAACGGACGGAGGGAACTATGGCTACACCTTC.

This clone was picked up one time. The genes are TRBV5-5 and TRBJ2-7; D might be TRBD1 (7 bases). Germline CDR1 reads SGHKS; CDR2 reads YYEKEE (reference sequence). This CDR3 has 13 amino acids. The V end was cut by 4 bases, the J end by 4 bases, with 12 bases between. The DNA of the CDR3 is TGTGCCAGCAGCGGAGGGGGCTCGTACGAGCAGTACTTC. It encodes CASSGGGSYEQYF.

This chain links TRBV30 with TRBJ2-1; 15 bases are a match to TRBD2. V shed 3 bases and J 0 bases; nucleotides not matched to a gene: 9. In germline, CDR1 is GTSNPN, CDR2 SVGIG (reference sequence). The CDR3 runs to 19 residues. Here the CDR3 DNA reads TGTGCCTGGAGGAAGGGACTAGCGGGAGGCCTTTCCTCCTACAATGAGCAGTTCTTC. Translated, it gives CAWRKGLAGGLSSYNEQFF.

There are a few counts of this clone. The chain recombines TRBV10-1 with TRBJ1-2, with 7 bases fitting TRBD1. The CDR3 has 13 residues. After removal of 4 bases from V and 6 bases from J, the junction contained 5 bases not matched to a gene. The germline gives CDR1 WNHNN, CDR2 SYGVQD (reference sequence). CDR3 in amino acids: CASSGQGNHGYTF. For the CDR3, the DNA is TGCGCCAGCAGTGGACAGGGCAATCATGGCTACACCTTC.

The chain recombines TRBV27 with TRBJ2-5; no firm D call. The V gene lost 0 bases and the J gene lost 5 bases, with 7 bases spanning the gap. Germline V CDR1 and CDR2: MNHEY, SMNVEV (reference sequence). This CDR3 has 13 residues. The CDR3 DNA follows: TGTGCCAGCAGTTTATCCGTCGGGGAGACCCAGTACTTC. Amino acids: CASSLSVGETQYF.

This CDR3 is CASSSFRESHTTDTQYF. The CDR3 bases are TGTGCCAGCAGCTCATTCAGGGAATCGCATACTACAGATACGCAGTATTTT. V gene TRBV11-3 combines with J gene TRBJ2-3; TRBD1 might be the D (5 bases). The CDR3 consists of 17 residues. Germline CDR1 is SGHNT and CDR2 is YENEEA. V was trimmed by 4 bases and J by 3 bases, leaving 20 bases between them. The whole variable domain, filled in from reference TRBV11-3 and TRBJ2-3, reads EAGVVQSPRYKIIEKKQPVAFWCNPISGHNTLYWYLQNLGQGPELLIRYENEEAVDDSQLPKDRFSAERLKGVDSTLKIQPAELGDSAVYLCASSSFRESHTTDTQYFGPGTRLTVL.

V is TRBV5-1 and J is TRBJ2-1, with TRBD1 identical over 9 bases. V was clipped by 0 bases and J by 9 bases; unmatched bases: 7. This CDR3 region has 15 residues. Germline CDR1 and CDR2: SGHRS and YFSETQ. The CDR3 loop reads CASSLAGQGGSEQFF. The CDR3 coding sequence is TGCGCCAGCAGCTTGGCGGGACAGGGTGGGAGTGAGCAGTTCTTC.